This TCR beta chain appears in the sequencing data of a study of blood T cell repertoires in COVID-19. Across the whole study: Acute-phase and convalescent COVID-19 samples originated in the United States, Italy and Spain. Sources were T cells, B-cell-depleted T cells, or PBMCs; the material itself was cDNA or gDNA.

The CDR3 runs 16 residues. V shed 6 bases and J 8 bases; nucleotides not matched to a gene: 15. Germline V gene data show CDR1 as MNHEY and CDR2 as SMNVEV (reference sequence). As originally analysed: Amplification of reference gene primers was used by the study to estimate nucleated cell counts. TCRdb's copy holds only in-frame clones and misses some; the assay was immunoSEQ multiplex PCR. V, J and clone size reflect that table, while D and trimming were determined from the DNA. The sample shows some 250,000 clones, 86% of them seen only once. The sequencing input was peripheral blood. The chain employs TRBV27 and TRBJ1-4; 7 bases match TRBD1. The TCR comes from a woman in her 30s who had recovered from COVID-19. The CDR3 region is CASSQWTGFGGEKLFF. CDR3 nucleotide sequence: TGTGCCAGCAGCCAATGGACAGGCTTTGGTGGGGAAAAACTGTTTTTT.